The 12 T cell receptor beta chains below all came from one sample that was sequenced in a study of T cells in Graves' hyperthyroidism and ophthalmopathy. Researchers took RNA transcripts and amplified the TCR beta CDR3 regions from them. When the TCR CDR3 underwent first-round RT-PCR, the HTBI primer set was used. TCRdb independently ran MiXCR on the multiplex PCR reads; one entry per CDR3 protein. Here the sample spans around 570,000 distinct CDR3 sequences, 15% to 20% being singletons. The specimen was blood. These receptors came from a man aged 40-50 years with Graves' ophthalmopathy.

This chain connects TRBV28 to TRBJ2-1, with 13 bases fitting TRBD2. V lost 4 bases and J lost 8; bases outside the gene matches: 14. Germline assignment: CDR1 MDHEN and CDR2 SYDVKM. This CDR3 is built from 18 residues. The CDR3 sequence is CASSSRLAGGFVMDEQFF. Written as DNA, the CDR3 is TGTGCCAGCAGTTCCCGACTAGCGGGAGGCTTCGTGATGGATGAGCAGTTCTTC.

The sample holds many counts of this clonotype. The rearrangement links TRBV30 to TRBJ1-2; maybe TRBD1 (6 bases). The germline V and J ends were trimmed by 8 bases and 8 bases, with 15 bases remaining between them. In germline, CDR1 is GTSNPN, CDR2 SVGIG (reference sequence). There are 11 residues in the CDR3. The CDR3 sequence is CANTGIRGYTF. The CDR3 DNA is TGTGCCAACACAGGGATAAGGGGCTACACCTTC.

Here the CDR3 DNA reads TGTGCCAGCAGGGCTAGGGGGGGGTACGGAGGGGAGACCCAGTACTTC. This gives the protein CASRARGGYGGETQYF. This chain links TRBV6-1 with TRBJ2-5; D may be TRBD2 (7 bases). This CDR3 has 16 residues. Germline V gene sequence: CDR1 MNHNS, CDR2 SASEGT. V was clipped by 6 bases and J by 5 bases, with 22 bases between them.

Only a few counts were recorded for this clonotype. This chain uses TRBV4-1 with TRBJ2-1; tentatively, D is TRBD1 (6 bases). CDR3 length equals 16 residues. Germline CDR1 MGHRA, CDR2 YSYEKL. Trimming stripped 8 bases from V and 4 bases from J, with 21 bases between. The CDR3 loop reads CASGGGGRQLYNEQFF. For the CDR3, the DNA is TGCGCCAGCGGGGGCGGCGGGCGCCAACTATACAATGAGCAGTTCTTC.

This clonotype has a count of ten or more. The chain employs TRBV28 and TRBJ2-7; D may correspond to TRBD1 or TRBD2 (5 bases each). V was cut by 5 bases and J by 2 bases, with 16 bases left in between. Germline CDR1 reads MDHEN; CDR2 reads SYDVKM. The CDR3 totals 15 residues. The CDR3 bases are TGTGCCAGCAGTCCGCCGGGGCAGAAAACCTACGAGCAGTACTTC. This encodes CASSPPGQKTYEQYF.

This clonotype has more than one count but fewer than ten. V and J are TRBV12-5 and TRBJ1-1; D uncertain. Germline CDR1 reads LGHNT; CDR2 reads FRNRAP. The CDR3 extends over 12 amino acids. V was cut by 7 bases and J by 5 bases, with 11 bases left in between. This CDR3 reads CASALGGTEAFF. CDR3 bases: TGTGCTAGTGCCCTCGGAGGGACTGAAGCTTTCTTT.

The chain has TRBV28 and TRBJ1-2; the match to TRBD1 covers 9 bases. The germline V gene encodes CDR1 MDHEN and CDR2 SYDVKM. V lost 3 bases, J lost 3 bases, and 11 bases stayed unmatched. The CDR3 has 17 residues. The CDR3 DNA follows: TGTGCCAGCAGTTTCACAGGGGGCGTCAAGGGTCACTATGGCTACACCTTC. It yields the protein CASSFTGGVKGHYGYTF.

The table lists this clonotype with many counts. The chain employs TRBV12-3 or TRBV12-4 and TRBJ2-3, with D possibly being TRBD2 (7 bases). CDR3 length equals 16 residues. Trimming took off 5 bases at V and 0 bases at J, with 15 bases between the two ends. The DNA for the CDR3 is TGTGCCAGCAGTCCTGGGGGGGCCTCTAGCACAGATACGCAGTATTTT. Residues: CASSPGGASSTDTQYF.

This clonotype was seen at least ten times. The chain's CDR3 is CASRPSPGDGYTF. CDR3 bases: TGTGCCAGCAGGCCCTCTCCAGGGGATGGCTACACCTTC. The rearrangement uses TRBV2 and TRBJ1-2, with D possibly being TRBD1 (6 bases). V was trimmed by 6 bases and J by 6 bases, leaving 14 bases between them. This CDR3 is 13 amino acids long. Germline V lookup: CDR1 SNHLY, CDR2 FYNNEI.

V and J are TRBV5-1 and TRBJ2-5; 7 positions agree with TRBD2. The CDR3 length is 15 residues. After removal of 4 bases from V and 3 bases from J, the junction contained 9 bases not matched to a gene. CDR1 SGHRS and CDR2 YFSETQ come from the germline V gene. DNA for the CDR3: TGCGCCAGCAGCCTAGTTGGGACTACCAAAGAGACCCAGTACTTC. This sequence encodes CASSLVGTTKETQYF.

The gene calls are TRBV12-3 or TRBV12-4 and TRBJ2-1, with 9 bases aligning to TRBD2. CDR3 length: 16 residues. The V gene end was trimmed by 4 bases and the J gene end by 4 bases; junction bases not matched to a gene: 8. CDR3: CASSYGPSGTYNEQFF. CDR3 sequence (DNA): TGTGCCAGCAGTTATGGACCTAGCGGGACTTACAATGAGCAGTTCTTC.

There are many counts of this clonotype. The chain is built from TRBV18 and TRBJ2-1, with D perhaps TRBD1 or TRBD2 (5 bases each). The germline V gene encodes CDR1 KGHSH and CDR2 LQKENI. CDR3 size: 14 residues. V was pared by 3 bases and J by 6 bases, with 12 bases between. The CDR3 loop is CASSPNARGNEQFF. Here the CDR3 DNA reads TGTGCCAGCTCACCCAACGCGAGGGGCAATGAGCAGTTCTTC.